This TCR beta chain was sequenced during a study of cytomegalovirus exposure and HLA in healthy donors (dated by TCRdb to between 2016 and 2019). A note on the overall study: An earlier analysis of roughly 630 of the donors reported 250 to 300 Gb of sequence data and 117 million unique TCR beta sequences from some 180 million T cells. An early release covering roughly 580 HLA-typed donors comprised 250 to 350 gigabases of sequencing data and around 86 million unique TCR sequences. Among the roughly 410 genotyped donors, approximately 82% belonged to the genetic ancestry cluster associated with self-reported Caucasian donors. The study was designed to test whether signatures of past pathogen exposure could be identified by cataloging public T cell receptors. The T cell repertoires of several hundred subjects were profiled by immunosequencing and related to cytomegalovirus serostatus. A separate validation cohort of 100 to 150 different subjects was used in addition to the roughly 700-subject first cohort. The study combined high-throughput TCR immunosequencing, statistical association of individual TCRs with disease status, and machine learning to predict cytomegalovirus infection status. A later analysis re-examined previously published TCR beta repertoires from over 500 donors and added high-resolution HLA genotyping to investigate patterns of TCR occurrence. In the later analysis, no new phenotypic data were used to find candidate immune exposures; instead, reliance was placed on TCR beta sequences and their occurrence across donors. To decide whether each TCR beta V gene segment behaved as functional or pseudogenic, an earlier analysis of some 580 of the donors relied on high-throughput TCR beta sequencing. Alongside the repertoire data, information on donor age, sex, ethnicity and CMV serostatus was compiled. A later genetic analysis took genome-wide SNP genotypes for about 55% of the 666 donors and used that subset as a discovery cohort. All discovery cohort repertoires had been generated on a single sequencing platform. HLA typing covered class I and class II loci at four-digit resolution. The number of donors typed differed by locus, with about 620-630 for A, B, C, DRB1 and DQB1, over 500 for DQA1, approximately 580 for DPA1, and over 400 for DPB1. Several DR-DQ haplotypes were treated as single units for association and clustering because of strong linkage in the cohort. Across roughly 420 genotyped donors of the cohort, an average of approximately 200,000 unique TCR beta nucleotide sequences per donor were sequenced, and around 20% of those sequences were non-productive.

The cohort comprised under 700 healthy bone marrow donors. All cohort members were sampled while nominally healthy, although unrecorded immune exposures were likely present. The donor was CMV seronegative and belonged to the group of over 350 seronegative cohort members. Each donor provided a peripheral blood sample, and peripheral blood mononuclear cells were used for TCR beta sequencing. Genomic DNA extraction from the blood cell samples was performed with the Qiagen DNeasy Blood Extraction Kit. Concerning this clone: The specificity of this receptor is unknown. The sample holds no much larger clone one base away, and base qualities are not on file.

The CDR3, cysteine through phenylalanine, is 15 amino acids long. Only the CDR3 region is kept as DNA, spanning 45 bases read in frame from base 1. From V the trimming removes 2 bases and from J it removes 8 bases, while the gene matches leave 7 bases of the junction unaccounted for. The CDR1 and CDR2 encoded by the germline V gene are SGHVS and FQNEAQ. Libraries were made using the immunoSEQ multiplex PCR assay. For the multiplex PCR, a mixture combining 60 forward primers for TCR Vbeta segments and 13 reverse primers for TCR Jbeta segments was used. A multiplex PCR assay on genomic DNA amplified the CDR3 region of rearranged TCR beta genes. The amplified TCR beta libraries were sequenced on the Illumina HiSeq System as 87-base-pair reads. Under the source paper's analysis protocol: A later analysis tallied 75 million to 95 million unique TCR beta chains across the 600 to 700 repertoires, and around 9.9 million of those chains were shared by two or more donors. Raw reads were error-corrected and collapsed into unique sequences with a nearest-neighbor algorithm that merged closely related sequences to remove PCR and sequencing errors. V, D and J gene segments were assigned by aligning CDR3 sequences to IMGT reference sequences. For a sequence to be retained, at least a six-nucleotide match to both a V gene segment and a J gene segment was required. A rearrangement counted as productive if the CDR3 had no stop codons and remained in frame with V and J, and every other rearrangement counted as non-productive. CDR3 was defined according to IMGT convention as the region running from the second conserved V-encoded cysteine to the conserved J-encoded phenylalanine. The earlier analysis of fewer than 750 of the donors excluded sequences that lacked an unambiguous match to a single V gene segment. In an earlier analysis of roughly 600 of the donors, a V segment was called functional when productive rearrangements were above 56.7%, and segregating when the standard deviation between donors exceeded 5%. A statistical classification framework was developed to diagnose cytomegalovirus status using the catalog of TCR beta chain sequences. In a later analysis, V and J genes were assigned by comparing TCR nucleotide sequences against IMGT/GENE-DB human TR gene sequences. In a later analysis, CDR3 sequences and most-parsimonious VDJ recombination scenarios were assigned using the TCRdist pipeline. In a later analysis, each TCR beta chain was defined by its CDR3 amino acid sequence together with its V-gene family, and reads without a unique V-gene family were excluded. As a way to deal with suspected cross-contamination and a sequencing artifact, a later analysis dropped nearly 600 nucleotide sequences that were highly shared and had low generation probability. In a later analysis, a clonal expansion index was calculated for each public chain from normalized within-repertoire ranks of inferred template counts. In a later analysis, generation probabilities were computed using a VDJ recombination model fitted to out-of-frame rearrangements, and the results were checked against IGoR. Hypergeometric tests were used in a later analysis to score TCR-TCR, TCR-HLA and TCR-CMV co-occurrence, with a repertoire-size bias correction applied to the TCR pairs. False discovery rates were estimated in a later analysis by permuting HLA or CMV assignments 20 times. In a later analysis, co-occurring TCRs were grouped using DBSCAN, with TCRdist sequence similarity added in when clustering inside HLA-allele-positive subsets. Repertoires with fewer than 30,000 or more than 120,000 public chains, plus five repertoires with anomalous nucleotide sharing, were excluded from co-occurrence clustering. Held by TCRdb, this immuneACCESS table contains in-frame sequences only and omits some clones. Under half of the omission traces to an unresolved V gene where checked; the cause of the rest is unknown. The V and J calls and clone size are taken from that table; D and trimming were inferred from the DNA. Recorded for this sample are 160,000 or so clones; around 80% of them occurred a single time. Under 2% of the sample comes from the top ten.

The full study reports these points: This cohort had only TCR beta chains sequenced, and the lack of alpha or paired-chain data limited which features could be detected. In a later analysis, 16,951 TCR beta sequences were associated with specific HLA alleles at a false discovery rate of 0.05. Cytomegalovirus status was reported to be diagnosed by the classifier with high specificity and sensitivity in both the original and validation cohorts. A later genetic analysis reported fewer N-insertions in productive TCRs among donors in an Asian-associated ancestry cluster than the roughly 670-donor mean. In an earlier analysis of fewer than 750 of the donors, most TCR beta V segments were observed in productive rearrangements about 87% or about 30% of the time, broadly matching IMGT annotations. Some IMGT-functional V segments, including TRBV6-2 and TRBV6-3, could not be distinguished by the 87-base-pair reads and were therefore excluded. Most TCR sequences were seen in very few donors, while some public TCRs were found in many individuals. In vitro tests confirmed that three of the cytomegalovirus-associated TCR beta chains recognize cytomegalovirus antigens. Because HLA typing was missing for some donors at each locus, association tests included only the typed subset. Correlated functional status among segregating V segments might be attributable to linkage disequilibrium, but an unknown experimental factor could not be ruled out. A later analysis found that TCR association rates varied across HLA loci, with DRB1 alleles showing the most associated TCRs and HLA-C alleles the fewest. In the study, around 160 TCR beta chains were listed as associated with cytomegalovirus. Because counts were too low, seventeen rarely observed V segments, including chromosome 9 orphons, were excluded from the earlier analysis of some 540 of the donors. It was suggested by the authors that the approach could potentially be generalized to other disease states and immunological phenotypes. When HLA alleles, especially DR and DQ, strongly co-occurred, TCR associations were difficult to assign to individual alleles. Presence/absence analyses assumed roughly uniform sequencing depth across donors, an assumption that may not hold. Immune exposure information for the cohort was limited to CMV serostatus. According to a later analysis, parvovirus B19, influenza, CMV and Epstein-Barr virus appeared linked to several top co-occurrence clusters. According to a later analysis, most CMV-associated TCR beta chains appeared to be HLA-restricted, and the HLA associations seemed to be driven largely by CMV exposure. An association between a missense DCLRE1C variant and V-gene and J-gene trimming of TCR beta chains was found in a later genetic analysis and replicated in an independent cohort. A later analysis found that HLA-associated TCR beta chains were more clonally expanded and had lower generation probabilities than equally common non-associated chains. A further reported finding was that TCR beta sequences accurately predicted the HLA-A and HLA-B alleles for most subjects in the first cohort. The sequencing pipeline was judged likely to have produced a cluster of highly shared sequence variants as a technical artifact.

The chain couples TRBV7-8 to TRBJ2-2; 8 central nucleotides agree with TRBD2. The clonotype was recovered from a woman aged 18-35 years in good health and CMV-seronegative. Sequencing was performed on PBMCs. The DNA is as follows: TGTGCCAGCAGCTTAACTCGGGGGGGCCGGGGGGAGCTGTTTTTT. Its translation is CASSLTRGGRGELFF.